These T cell receptor beta chains were read from a single sample in a study of cytomegalovirus exposure and HLA in healthy donors. Generated by immunoSEQ multiplex PCR, the TCRdb table keeps only in-frame clones and is missing some. The sample shows 200,000 to 300,000 clones, around 86% of them seen only once. The source material was PBMCs. Receptor source: a woman aged 25 to 39 in good health and CMV-seropositive. Both conserved end residues are part of each CDR3. The order of the fields is clone size, D gene, V gene, J gene, CDR3 DNA, CDR3 protein. D genes are given only for firm matches. Size tells how often a clone was seen (once, few, many) or the class of an expanded clone, and some rows leave it out.

-	-	TRBV7-2	TRBJ1-5	TGTGCCAGCAGCTTAGTAGGAGGCAATCAGCCCCAGCATTTT	CASSLVGGNQPQHF
-	TRBD1	TRBV6-5	TRBJ2-7	TGTGCCAGCAGTTACCTGGGACAGGGCACCTACGAGCAGTACTTC	CASSYLGQGTYEQYF
-	TRBD1	TRBV15	TRBJ2-2	TGTGCCACCAGCTTACGACAGGGAAACACCGGGGAGCTGTTTTTT	CATSLRQGNTGELFF
-	TRBD2	TRBV14	TRBJ2-7	TGTGCCAGCAGGCATAGCGGGAGAAGCTTCTACGAGCAGTACTTC	CASRHSGRSFYEQYF
-	-	TRBV27	TRBJ2-2	TGTGCCAGCACTCTGTGGGGGGCCGGGGAGCTGTTTTTT	CASTLWGAGELFF
few	-	TRBV6-1	TRBJ2-7	TGTGCCAGCAGTGAAGCGGGGGTACAGGGCCTTAGCTCCTACGAGCAGTACTTC	CASSEAGVQGLSSYEQYF
-	TRBD1	TRBV10-3	TRBJ1-1	TGTGCCATCAGTGAGTCGACAGGGGACACTGAAGCTTTCTTT	CAISESTGDTEAFF
few	-	TRBV6-1	TRBJ1-2	TGTGCCAGCAGTGAATATGGGGTCGGGATGGGCTATGGCTACACCTTC	CASSEYGVGMGYGYTF
-	-	TRBV18	TRBJ1-3	TGTGCCAGCTCACCCGGAAGGGGAAATGGAAACACCATATATTTT	CASSPGRGNGNTIYF
-	TRBD2	TRBV6-1	TRBJ2-1	TGTGCCAGCAGTGAATTGACTAGCGGAATCTCCTACAATGAGCAGTTCTTC	CASSELTSGISYNEQFF
-	-	TRBV4-1	TRBJ2-5	TGCGCCAGCAGCCAAGAAGGAGCGCCCCAAGAGACCCAGTACTTC	CASSQEGAPQETQYF
-	TRBD2	TRBV15	TRBJ2-7	TGTGCCACCAGCAGGGGCGGGACTAGCGGGACCTACGAGCAGTACTTC	CATSRGGTSGTYEQYF
-	-	TRBV19	TRBJ1-5	TGTGCCAGTTGCCCCGGACGAGCGGGGAGCAATCAGCCCCAGCATTTT	CASCPGRAGSNQPQHF
-	TRBD1	TRBV30	TRBJ2-3	TGTGCCTGGAGTACAGGACAGGGGGACACAGATACGCAGTATTTT	CAWSTGQGDTDTQYF
-	-	TRBV7-6	TRBJ2-2	TGTGCCAGCAGCTTATATGACACCCGCACCGGGGAGCTGTTTTTT	CASSLYDTRTGELFF
-	TRBD1	TRBV6-1	TRBJ2-7	TGTGCCAGCAGTACAGGGACAGCCCTCTACGAGCAGTACTTC	CASSTGTALYEQYF
-	TRBD1	TRBV5-4	TRBJ1-1	TGTGCCAGCAGCCCGGTCAGGGGGCAGGACACTGAAGCTTTCTTT	CASSPVRGQDTEAFF
-	TRBD2	TRBV7-9	TRBJ2-1	TGTGCCAGCAGCTTAGTACTAGCGGGAGCCAATGAGCAGTTCTTC	CASSLVLAGANEQFF
-	-	TRBV18	TRBJ1-5	TGTGCCAGCTCACCACCGGAGGAGAGGGTCAATCAGCCCCAGCATTTT	CASSPPEERVNQPQHF
-	-	TRBV4-1	TRBJ2-7	TGCGCCAGCAGCCAAGGGGGAAGTAGCGGACTCTACGAGCAGTACTTC	CASSQGGSSGLYEQYF
-	TRBD2	TRBV11-3	TRBJ2-7	TGTGCCAGCAGCTTAGAAGGGCCGGGACTAGCGGGAGTCTACGAGCAGTACTTC	CASSLEGPGLAGVYEQYF
-	TRBD1	TRBV2	TRBJ1-4	TGTGCCAGCAGGGACAGGGGTAATGAAAAACTGTTTTTT	CASRDRGNEKLFF
-	-	TRBV28	TRBJ2-7	TGTGCCAGCAGTTTAGGGGTGGCTAGCGCGGACGAGCAGTACTTC	CASSLGVASADEQYF
-	TRBD2	TRBV2	TRBJ2-1	TGTGCCAGCAGAGGGCTAGCGGGAGCGATCGTATACAATGAGCAGTTCTTC	CASRGLAGAIVYNEQFF